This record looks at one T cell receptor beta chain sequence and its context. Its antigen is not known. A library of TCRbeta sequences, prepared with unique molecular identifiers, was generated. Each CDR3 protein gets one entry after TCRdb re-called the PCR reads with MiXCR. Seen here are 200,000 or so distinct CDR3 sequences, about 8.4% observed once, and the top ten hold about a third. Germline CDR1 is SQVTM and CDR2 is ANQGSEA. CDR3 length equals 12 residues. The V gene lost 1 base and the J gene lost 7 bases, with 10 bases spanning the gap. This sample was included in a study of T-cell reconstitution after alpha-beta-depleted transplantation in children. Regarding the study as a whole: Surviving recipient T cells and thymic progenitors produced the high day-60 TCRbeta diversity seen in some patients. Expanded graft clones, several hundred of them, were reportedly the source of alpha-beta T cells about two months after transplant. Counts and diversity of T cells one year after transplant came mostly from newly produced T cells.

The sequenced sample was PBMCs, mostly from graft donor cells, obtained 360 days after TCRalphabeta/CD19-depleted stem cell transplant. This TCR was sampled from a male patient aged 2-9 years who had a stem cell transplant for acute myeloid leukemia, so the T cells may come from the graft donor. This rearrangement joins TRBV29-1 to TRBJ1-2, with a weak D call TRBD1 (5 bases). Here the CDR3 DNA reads TGCAGCGTTGAAGGGGGGGGTCTTGGCTACACCTTC. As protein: CSVEGGGLGYTF.